Shown below are 8 T cell receptor beta chains from a single sample sequenced in a study of CD8+ T cells in alopecia areata. RNA extraction and reverse transcription yielded cDNA as sequencing template. Clones were read by immunoSEQ multiplex PCR, and TCRdb kept only the in-frame ones, dropping some. The sample includes roughly 99,000 clones, about four fifths of them seen just once. Treatment given: oral pan-JAK inhibitor, 5-10 mg twice daily. The sequenced sample was CD8+ T cells sorted from blood, obtained at week 24, from a patient treated with tofacitinib. The source is a human donor with alopecia areata.

The rearrangement joins TRBV25-1 to TRBJ2-5; no reliable D call. This CDR3 contains 14 residues. V lost 6 bases, J lost 5 bases, and 16 bases lay in between. Germline V gives CDR1 MGHDK, CDR2 SYGVNS. The CDR3 reads CASSKMGSAETQYF. The CDR3 DNA reads TGTGCCAGCAGCAAGATGGGATCGGCGGAGACCCAGTACTTC.

This sequence joins TRBV27 and TRBJ2-1; D might be TRBD1 or TRBD2, each matching 5 bases. The CDR3 extends over 14 amino acids. Germline V gene lookup returns CDR1 MNHEY and CDR2 SMNVEV (reference sequence). Trimming left V 4 bases short and J 7 bases short, with 14 bases between. The CDR3 region is CASSSLAGKNEQFF. The CDR3 DNA is TGTGCCAGCAGTTCCCTAGCAGGGAAGAATGAGCAGTTCTTC.

The chain couples TRBV7-9 to TRBJ2-5, with D perhaps matching TRBD1 (5 bases). The germline gives CDR1 SEHNR, CDR2 FQNEAQ (reference sequence). V gave up 8 bases and J gave up 0 bases, with 10 bases separating them. The CDR3 consists of 13 residues. CDR3 DNA sequence: TGTGCCAGCCTCAAGGGGTACCAAGAGACCCAGTACTTC. This encodes CASLKGYQETQYF.

This chain joins TRBV5-6 and TRBJ2-6; 11 positions match TRBD2. Trimming at V came to 5 bases and at J to 0 bases, leaving 10 bases not matched to a gene. CDR3 length: 19 residues. CDR1 and CDR2 (germline): SGHDT, YYEEEE. The CDR3 reads CASRFSGGAPLSGANVLTF. CDR3 nucleotide sequence: TGTGCCAGCAGATTTAGCGGGGGGGCCCCTCTCTCTGGGGCCAACGTCCTGACTTTC.

This rearrangement joins TRBV30 to TRBJ2-7, with TRBD1 matching over 8 bases. With V trimmed by 1 base and J by 7 bases, 6 bases remained unmatched. CDR3 size: 13 residues. Per the germline V gene, CDR1 is GTSNPN and CDR2 is SVGIG (reference sequence). The CDR3 sequence: CAWSGSDRGEQYF. Written as DNA, the CDR3 is TGTGCCTGGAGTGGGAGCGACAGGGGAGAGCAGTACTTC.

The V call is TRBV4-1, the J call TRBJ1-6; tentatively, D is TRBD1 (5 bases). Trimming took 1 base from V and 7 from J, leaving 8 bases between them. CDR1 and CDR2 from the germline V gene are MGHRA and YSYEKL. The CDR3 spans 14 residues. In DNA, the CDR3 is TGCGCCAGCAGCCAAGTGACAGAAAATTCACCCCTCCACTTT. It yields the protein CASSQVTENSPLHF.

The chain employs TRBV6-6 and TRBJ2-3, with D perhaps matching TRBD2 (6 bases). Trimming removed 7 bases at V and 2 bases at J, with 13 bases between. Germline values: CDR1 MNHNY, CDR2 SVGAGI (reference sequence). There are 14 residues in the CDR3. CDR3: CASTMGLTTDTQYF. CDR3 in DNA: TGTGCCAGCACCATGGGACTTACCACAGATACGCAGTATTTT.

Details on this clone: The identical CDR3 is also encoded by other nucleotide sequences in the sample. The chain couples TRBV7-2 to TRBJ2-7; no reliable D call. CDR1 is SGHTA and CDR2 is FQGNSA in the germline V gene. The CDR3 loop spans 12 amino acids. V was pared by 1 base and J by 1 base, with 2 bases between. The CDR3 is CASSLGSYEQYF. DNA for the CDR3: TGTGCCAGCAGCTTAGGATCCTACGAGCAGTACTTC.